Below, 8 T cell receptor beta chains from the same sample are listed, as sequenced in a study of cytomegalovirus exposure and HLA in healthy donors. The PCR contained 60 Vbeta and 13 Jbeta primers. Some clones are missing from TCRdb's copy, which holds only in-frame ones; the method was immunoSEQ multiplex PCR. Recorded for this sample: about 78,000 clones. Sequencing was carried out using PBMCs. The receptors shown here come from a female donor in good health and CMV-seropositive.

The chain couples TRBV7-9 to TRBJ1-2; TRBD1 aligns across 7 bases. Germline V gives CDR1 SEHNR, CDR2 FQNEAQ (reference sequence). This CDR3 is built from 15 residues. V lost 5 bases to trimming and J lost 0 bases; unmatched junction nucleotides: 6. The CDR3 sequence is CASSIRTGSNYGYTF. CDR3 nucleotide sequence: TGTGCCAGCAGCATAAGGACAGGATCTAACTATGGCTACACCTTC.

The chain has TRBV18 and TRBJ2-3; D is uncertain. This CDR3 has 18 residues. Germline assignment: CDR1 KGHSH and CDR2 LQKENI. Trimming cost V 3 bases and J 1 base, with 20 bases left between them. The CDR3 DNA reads TGTGCCAGCTCACCCGAGCCGCGTAATAGTTACGGCACAGATACGCAGTATTTT. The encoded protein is CASSPEPRNSYGTDTQYF. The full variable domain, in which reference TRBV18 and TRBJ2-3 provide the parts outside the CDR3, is NAGVMQNPRHLVRRRGQEARLRCSPMKGHSHVYWYRQLPEEGLKFMVYLQKENIIDESGMPKERFSAEFPKEGPSILRIQQVVRGDSAAYFCASSPEPRNSYGTDTQYFGPGTRLTVL.

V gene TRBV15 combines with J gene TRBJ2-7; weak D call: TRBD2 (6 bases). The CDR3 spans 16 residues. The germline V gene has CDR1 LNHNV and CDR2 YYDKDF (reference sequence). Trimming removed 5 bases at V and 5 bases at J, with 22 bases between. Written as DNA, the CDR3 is TGTGCCACCAGCGGGGGGAACGGGGGACCTCAGGACGAGCAGTACTTC. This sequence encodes CATSGGNGGPQDEQYF.

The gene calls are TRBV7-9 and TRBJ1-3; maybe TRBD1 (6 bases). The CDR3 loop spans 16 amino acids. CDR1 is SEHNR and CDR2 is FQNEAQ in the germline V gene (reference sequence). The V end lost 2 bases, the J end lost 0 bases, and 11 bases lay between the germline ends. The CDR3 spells CASSLNDRSSGNTIYF. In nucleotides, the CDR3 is TGTGCCAGCAGCTTAAACGACAGGAGCTCTGGAAACACCATATATTTT.

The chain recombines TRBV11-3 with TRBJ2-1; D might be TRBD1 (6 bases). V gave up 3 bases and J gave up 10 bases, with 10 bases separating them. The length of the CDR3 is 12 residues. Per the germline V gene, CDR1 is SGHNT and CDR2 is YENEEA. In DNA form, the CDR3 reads TGTGCCAGCAGCTTGGGGACAACCGAGCAGTTCTTC. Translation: CASSLGTTEQFF.

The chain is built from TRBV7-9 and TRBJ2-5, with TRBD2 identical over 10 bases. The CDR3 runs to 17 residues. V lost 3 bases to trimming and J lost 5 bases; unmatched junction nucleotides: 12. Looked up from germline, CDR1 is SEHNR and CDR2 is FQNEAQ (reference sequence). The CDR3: CASSFVGQRGGQETQYF. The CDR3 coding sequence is TGTGCCAGCAGCTTCGTCGGGCAGCGGGGGGGCCAGGAGACCCAGTACTTC.

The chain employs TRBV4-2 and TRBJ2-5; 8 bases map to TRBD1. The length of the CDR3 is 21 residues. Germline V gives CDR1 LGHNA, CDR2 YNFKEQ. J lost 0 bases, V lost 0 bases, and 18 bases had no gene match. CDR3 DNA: TGTGCCAGCAGCCAAGAAGTCATGGCAGGGGGCTTGATACAGTACCAAGAGACCCAGTACTTC. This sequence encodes CASSQEVMAGGLIQYQETQYF.

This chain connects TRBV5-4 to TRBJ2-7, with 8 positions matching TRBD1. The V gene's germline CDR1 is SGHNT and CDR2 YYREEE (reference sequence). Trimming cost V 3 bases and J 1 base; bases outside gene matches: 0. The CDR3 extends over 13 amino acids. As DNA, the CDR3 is TGTGCCAGCAGCTGGGACAGGTCCTACGAGCAGTACTTC. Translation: CASSWDRSYEQYF.